The TCR beta chain under discussion was sequenced for a study of PD-L1 blockade in urothelial cancer. In the study overall: Investigators checked blood 3 weeks (second dose) and 6 weeks after treatment start.

Indicated time point: pretreatment peripheral blood. Diagnoses among patients were locally advanced or metastatic urothelial carcinoma. Looked up from germline, CDR1 is LGHNA and CDR2 is YNFKEQ. Unmatched junction bases numbered 5, after V lost 3 bases and J lost 9 bases. The CDR3 runs 16 residues. Every PCR got spiked synthetic TCR analog templates. Sequencing used immunoSEQ multiplex PCR; TCRdb keeps in-frame clones, though not all of them. The sample has 130,000 or so clones, approximately 84% seen once. The source is a man aged 45-65 years with urothelial cancer. The source material was PBMCs, sampled around atezolizumab (anti-PD-L1) treatment. The rearrangement links TRBV4-2 to TRBJ2-1; TRBD2 matches 16 bases. The CDR3 DNA reads as TGTGCCAGCAGCCAGGGACTAGCGGGAGGGCCTGGTGAGCAGTTCTTC. Protein sequence: CASSQGLAGGPGEQFF.